The text below deals with one TCR beta chain. These data belong to a study of response to subunit inactivated influenza vaccine. TCRdb independently ran MiXCR on the RT-PCR reads; one entry per CDR3 protein. Of hundreds of thousands of distinct CDR3 sequences in the sample, 20% to 25% were seen once. This TCR was sampled from a man aged 45 to 75 who received an inactivated influenza vaccine. This sample comprised PBMCs from blood, obtained approximately 22 months after vaccination.

CDR3 amino acids: CASSQGGAGGDTQYF. DNA for the CDR3: TGCGCCAGCAGCCAAGGAGGTGCGGGAGGGGATACGCAGTATTTT. The rearrangement links TRBV4-3 to TRBJ2-3; the match to TRBD2 covers 9 bases. V was pared by 1 base and J by 6 bases, with 5 bases of the junction left unmatched. The germline CDR1 and CDR2 sequences are LGHNA and YSLEER. CDR3 size: 15 residues.